The next 9 T cell receptor beta chains were all read from a single sample in a study of shared clonotypes between healthy human individuals. Using immunoSEQ multiplex PCR, the repertoire was profiled, and TCRdb retains in-frame clones only, with some absent. The table records some 2.4 million clones, over 85% of them present only once. The sample comprised naive CD4+ T cells from PBMCs. Stated subset: CD45RA+ positively selected. The receptors here all came from a man aged 18 to 30 in good health. Some clones in this sample may be carry-over from other donors' samples.

The rearrangement links TRBV7-2 to TRBJ2-3, with a weak D call TRBD2 (5 bases). Germline lookup yields CDR1 SGHTA and CDR2 FQGNSA. The germline V and J ends were trimmed by 7 bases and 0 bases, with 11 bases remaining between them. CDR3 size: 14 residues. The CDR3 DNA reads TGTGCCAGCATCACGGAGGCTAGCACAGATACGCAGTATTTT. Translating gives CASITEASTDTQYF.

V gene TRBV4-1 combines with J gene TRBJ1-5; no clear D. The germline gives CDR1 MGHRA, CDR2 YSYEKL. With 0 bases removed from V and 3 bases from J, the gap between germline ends came to 15 bases. The CDR3 covers 17 residues. CDR3 coding DNA: TGCGCCAGCAGCCAAGATCGGGCGAAGGGCCTCAATCAGCCCCAGCATTTT. Translated, it gives CASSQDRAKGLNQPQHF.

The chain recombines TRBV7-2 with TRBJ1-2; D gene unclear. The CDR3 length is 16 residues. Germline values: CDR1 SGHTA, CDR2 FQGNSA. V dropped 5 bases and J dropped 0 bases, with 16 bases sitting between them. The CDR3 here is CASSASAALANYGYTF. The CDR3 nucleotides are TGTGCCAGCAGCGCTTCGGCAGCTCTAGCTAACTATGGCTACACCTTC.

The table lists this clone with a count of one. The chain joins TRBV6-1 to TRBJ1-5; the D is unclear. Trimming took off 1 base at V and 5 bases at J, with 15 bases between the two ends. Germline V gene sequence: CDR1 MNHNS, CDR2 SASEGT. The CDR3 has 16 amino acids. This CDR3 reads CASSEVASYTDQPQHF. The CDR3 DNA sequence: TGTGCCAGCAGTGAAGTAGCCAGCTACACGGATCAGCCCCAGCATTTT.

The table lists this clone with a count of one. The rearrangement uses TRBV5-1 and TRBJ1-3; perhaps TRBD1 as D (5 bases). This CDR3 spans 15 amino acids. Looked up from germline, CDR1 is SGHRS and CDR2 is YFSETQ. Between the trimmed V and J ends, which lost 1 base and 2 bases, there was a span of 10 bases. The CDR3 DNA follows: TGCGCCAGCAGCTTGATCGGGACGGCTGGAAACACCATATATTTT. This sequence encodes CASSLIGTAGNTIYF.

The chain recombines TRBV5-1 with TRBJ2-5; a weak D match, TRBD1 (5 bases). The germline V gene has CDR1 SGHRS and CDR2 YFSETQ. The CDR3 spans 13 residues. V lost 9 bases to trimming and J lost 2 bases, with 14 bases between them. This CDR3 reads CATRAGSQETQYF. CDR3 nucleotide sequence: TGCGCCACCAGGGCAGGATCACAAGAGACCCAGTACTTC. Based on the CDR3 plus reference TRBV5-1 and TRBJ2-5, the full variable domain is KAGVTQTPRYLIKTRGQQVTLSCSPISGHRSVSWYQQTPGQGLQFLFEYFSETQRNKGNFPGRFSGRQFSNSRSEMNVSTLELGDSALYLCATRAGSQETQYFGPGTRLLVL.

The chain uses TRBV6-8 and TRBJ2-1; the match to TRBD1 covers 7 bases. V shed 6 bases, J shed 3 bases, and the junction held 8 bases outside the gene matches. Per germline, CDR1 MNHGY and CDR2 SAAAGT. There are 15 residues in the CDR3. The CDR3 coding sequence is TGTGCCAGCAGCCTTCTACGGACAGGCTACAATGAGCAGTTCTTC. Translated: CASSLLRTGYNEQFF.

About this clone itself: The same CDR3 arises from other DNA sequences in this sample as well. The rearrangement joins TRBV5-1 to TRBJ1-4; 7 nucleotides match TRBD1. CDR1 is SGHRS and CDR2 is YFSETQ in the germline V gene. Losses at the gene ends were 0 bases for V and 5 bases for J; bases not matched to a gene: 7. This CDR3 is built from 16 residues. The CDR3 DNA sequence: TGCGCCAGCAGCTTGGCGCCGGGACAGCTAAATGAAAAACTGTTTTTT. Protein sequence: CASSLAPGQLNEKLFF.

V usage is TRBV19 and J usage is TRBJ1-4; D remains ambiguous. Germline V gives CDR1 LNHDA, CDR2 SQIVND (reference sequence). The ends were cut back, 4 bases at V and 0 bases at J, with 15 bases in the middle. CDR3 length: 17 amino acids. The CDR3 loop is CASSTSLTRATNEKLFF. The CDR3 DNA sequence: TGTGCCAGTAGTACCTCCCTAACACGAGCAACTAATGAAAAACTGTTTTTT.